This passage covers 18 T cell receptor beta chains from one sample sequenced in a study of shared clonotypes between healthy human individuals. Here immunoSEQ multiplex PCR was the method, and the copy in TCRdb shows in-frame clones only, minus some. Of a few million clones listed, approximately 93% were seen once; the top ten hold 0.35% to 0.5%. Sequenced material: naive CD4+ T cells from PBMCs. Subset specified: CD45RA+ positively selected. The receptors originated from a man younger than 30 in good health. Some clones in this sample may be carry-over from other donors' samples.

The chain recombines TRBV28 with TRBJ1-1; 7 bases line up with TRBD1. CDR3 length: 12 amino acids. CDR1 and CDR2 from the germline V gene are MDHEN and SYDVKM. CDR3 region: CAWAGGNTEAFF. CDR3 nucleotide sequence: TGTGCGTGGGCAGGGGGGAACACTGAAGCTTTCTTT.

The V gene is TRBV7-9, the J gene TRBJ2-1; D is unresolved. Between the trimmed V and J ends, which lost 5 bases and 1 base, there was a span of 9 bases. The CDR3 is made up of 14 amino acids. Germline V lookup: CDR1 SEHNR, CDR2 FQNEAQ (reference sequence). The CDR3 nucleotides are TGTGCCAGCAGCCCCCCCTCGTCCTACAATGAGCAGTTCTTC. It specifies CASSPPSSYNEQFF.

On this clone: At one of its ends the junction is not consistent with the germline gene, which may arise from a read error. This rearrangement joins TRBV5-1 to TRBJ2-7; possible D gene TRBD2, 5 bases. Germline CDR1 reads SGHRS; CDR2 reads YFSETQ. The CDR3 is made up of 14 amino acids. DNA for the CDR3: TGCGCCAGCAGCCTTGACCCTAGCTCCCACGAGCAGTACTTC. Its translation: CASSLDPSSHEQYF.

V gene TRBV5-5 combines with J gene TRBJ1-1; 8 nucleotides match TRBD1. This CDR3 region has 15 residues. Germline V gene lookup returns CDR1 SGHKS and CDR2 YYEKEE (reference sequence). J lost 3 bases, V lost 0 bases, and 4 bases had no gene match. CDR3 sequence: CASSLGTGSYTEAFF. The CDR3 DNA reads as TGTGCCAGCAGCTTGGGGACAGGGTCATACACTGAAGCTTTCTTT.

The chain couples TRBV5-4 to TRBJ2-1; the D gene is possibly TRBD2 (6 bases). Germline V gene sequence: CDR1 SGHNT, CDR2 YYREEE (reference sequence). This CDR3 region has 15 residues. Trimming took 5 bases from V and 5 from J, leaving 17 bases between them. The CDR3 protein is CASSSGLQRNNEQFF. CDR3 nucleotide sequence: TGTGCCAGCAGTTCGGGACTCCAGCGGAACAATGAGCAGTTCTTC.

The genes are TRBV4-3 and TRBJ1-2, with D possibly matching TRBD1 (5 bases). This CDR3 comprises 18 residues. CDR1 LGHNA and CDR2 YSLEER come from the germline V gene. Trimming shortened V by 0 bases and J by 8 bases, and 25 bases separated the two germline ends. The DNA for the CDR3 is TGCGCCAGCAGCCAAGACTTAGGGGCCGGGACGAAAAGACAGGGCTACACCTTC. This translates into CASSQDLGAGTKRQGYTF.

The chain couples TRBV7-2 to TRBJ1-3; D might be TRBD1 (5 bases). V gave up 5 bases and J gave up 2 bases, with 13 bases separating them. CDR1 and CDR2 (germline): SGHTA, FQGNSA. The CDR3 length is 15 residues. The CDR3 DNA sequence: TGTGCCAGCAGCCTGAATCAGGGCACTGGAAACACCATATATTTT. Its protein is CASSLNQGTGNTIYF. Complete variable domain (other parts from reference TRBV7-2 and TRBJ1-3): GAGVSQSPSNKVTEKGKDVELRCDPISGHTALYWYRQSLGQGLEFLIYFQGNSAPDKSGLPSDRFSAERTGGSVSTLTIQRTQQEDSAVYLCASSLNQGTGNTIYFGEGSWLTVV.

The V and J genes are TRBV28 and TRBJ1-2; tentatively, D is TRBD1 (6 bases). This CDR3 has 13 amino acids. CDR1 and CDR2 from the germline V gene are MDHEN and SYDVKM. Trimming cost V 11 bases and J 4 bases, with 17 bases left between them. Written as DNA, the CDR3 is TGTGCCGGTGGACCCGGGACAACCTATGGCTACACCTTC. Translated, it gives CAGGPGTTYGYTF.

This clone was counted a single time. J is TRBJ2-2 and V is TRBV7-1, with 16 positions matching TRBD2. TRBV7-1 is an open reading frame, and its role is uncertain. Trimming cost V 2 bases and J 8 bases; bases outside gene matches: 26. The CDR3 is made up of 24 amino acids. The CDR3 spells CASSSRSGTASGTSGRAHSGELFF. Written as DNA, the CDR3 is TGTGCCAGCAGCTCACGCTCCGGGACAGCTTCCGGGACTAGCGGGAGGGCCCATTCAGGGGAGCTGTTTTTT.

This chain uses TRBV28 with TRBJ2-1; TRBD1 or TRBD2 may be the D gene (5 bases each). The CDR3 runs to 18 residues. Trimming took 2 bases from V and 4 from J, leaving 21 bases between them. CDR1 MDHEN and CDR2 SYDVKM come from the germline V gene. The CDR3 sequence is CASSLNYGGSELYNEQFF. In DNA, the CDR3 is TGTGCCAGCAGTTTAAATTATGGGGGATCTGAACTTTACAATGAGCAGTTCTTC. Full variable domain (rest looked up from reference TRBV28 and TRBJ2-1): DVKVTQSSRYLVKRTGEKVFLECVQDMDHENMFWYRQDPGLGLRLIYFSYDVKMKEKGDIPEGYSVSREKKERFSLILESASTNQTSMYLCASSLNYGGSELYNEQFFGPGTRLTVL.

The chain uses TRBV2 and TRBJ1-5, with D possibly being TRBD1 (5 bases). Germline V gene data show CDR1 as SNHLY and CDR2 as FYNNEI. V was cut by 3 bases and J by 5 bases, with 14 bases left in between. The CDR3 is made up of 15 amino acids. CDR3 protein: CASSESLGVHQPQHF. As DNA, the CDR3 is TGTGCCAGCAGTGAGAGTCTGGGGGTCCATCAGCCCCAGCATTTT.

The chain has TRBV4-3 and TRBJ1-2; D is undetermined. Trimming shortened V by 0 bases and J by 4 bases, and 9 bases separated the two germline ends. This CDR3 is 14 amino acids long. Germline V gene lookup returns CDR1 LGHNA and CDR2 YSLEER. CDR3: CASSQDATRYGYTF. Here the CDR3 DNA reads TGCGCCAGCAGCCAAGATGCCACCCGCTATGGCTACACCTTC.

The chain uses TRBV2 and TRBJ2-1; a possible D gene is TRBD2 (6 bases). The V end lost 5 bases, the J end lost 14 bases, and 28 bases lay between the germline ends. The CDR3 covers 16 residues. CDR1 SNHLY and CDR2 FYNNEI come from the germline V gene. The CDR3 DNA reads TGTGCCAGCAGTTGGAGGGAGAGAGCCCCACCCAACCAGGAGTTCTTC. Protein: CASSWRERAPPNQEFF.

The chain carries TRBV7-2 and TRBJ2-5, with TRBD1 as a possible D gene (5 bases). This CDR3 comprises 13 residues. Germline V CDR1 and CDR2: SGHTA, FQGNSA. Trimming shortened V by 5 bases and J by 4 bases, and 11 bases separated the two germline ends. CDR3 region: CASSPRVPETQYF. Written as DNA, the CDR3 is TGTGCCAGCAGCCCCAGGGTTCCAGAGACCCAGTACTTC.

This clone occurred once. The rearrangement uses TRBV4-1 and TRBJ2-1, with D perhaps matching TRBD2 (6 bases). CDR3 length equals 17 residues. Germline V lookup: CDR1 MGHRA, CDR2 YSYEKL. Trimming cost V 0 bases and J 0 bases, with 12 bases left between them. The CDR3: CASSQEGGSSSYNEQFF. The CDR3 DNA sequence: TGCGCCAGCAGCCAAGAGGGGGGATCCAGCTCCTACAATGAGCAGTTCTTC.

V usage is TRBV5-1 and J usage is TRBJ2-4; 8 nucleotides align to TRBD1. The V gene end was trimmed by 4 bases and the J gene end by 2 bases; junction bases not matched to a gene: 8. The germline gives CDR1 SGHRS, CDR2 YFSETQ. CDR3 length equals 16 residues. The CDR3 protein is CASSLGTGDSKNIQYF. As DNA, the CDR3 is TGCGCCAGCAGCCTAGGGACAGGAGACTCCAAAAACATTCAGTACTTC.

The chain is built from TRBV5-1 and TRBJ2-1; TRBD2 agrees at 8 bases. Germline V gene sequence: CDR1 SGHRS, CDR2 YFSETQ. V was pared by 4 bases and J by 9 bases, with 3 bases of the junction left unmatched. This CDR3 is 12 amino acids long. CDR3 coding DNA: TGCGCCAGCAGCGGCGGGAGGCCTGAGCAGTTCTTC. Its protein product is CASSGGRPEQFF.

This clone was counted only a few times. Other DNA sequences in the same sample also yield this CDR3. The rearrangement links TRBV7-9 to TRBJ1-5, with a weak D call TRBD1 (6 bases). This CDR3 spans 13 amino acids. Trimming removed 5 bases at V and 5 bases at J, with 10 bases between. Germline lookup yields CDR1 SEHNR and CDR2 FQNEAQ (reference sequence). The CDR3 region has the DNA TGTGCCAGCAGCACACAGGGAGATCAGCCCCAGCATTTT. It specifies CASSTQGDQPQHF.